This entry lists 12 T cell receptor beta chains sequenced from one sample in a study of spatial heterogeneity in lung cancer (dated by TCRdb to between 2017 and 2020). The method behind the library was 5' RACE. TCRdb names NextSeq 500 as the instrument used. The raw public reads went through TCRdb reprocessing: fastp at Q25, MiXCR clone calling, in-frame beta chains kept. Each record represents a unique CDR3 protein, reported with the most common genes and DNA among its rows. This sample holds some 64,000 distinct CDR3 sequences; 8.4% were observed only once. Of the sample, roughly 15% is held by the ten largest clones. The label giving this sample's time point can be read as: sample taken at primary tumor resection. TCR sequencing used whole RNA extracted from tumor and nontumor lung tissue, or from cryopreserved PBMC samples, without cell sorting. The sample consisted of PBMCs, taken at surgery. These receptor sequences come from a female donor with early-stage non-small cell lung cancer.

This clonotype was counted between two and nine times. The CDR3 DNA sequence: TGTGCCAGCAGTCGCCTGGCGCGGGAGGATACGCAGTATTTT. Protein sequence: CASSRLAREDTQYF. This chain links TRBV28 with TRBJ2-3; TRBD2 matches at 7 bases. Germline trimming cut 5 bases from V and 6 bases from J; bases unmatched to any gene: 8. This CDR3 is built from 14 residues. Germline V lookup: CDR1 MDHEN, CDR2 SYDVKM.

In this sample, this clonotype turned up a few times. The DNA of the CDR3 is TGCGCCAGCAGCCAAGAGGGGACCCCTTCTGGAAACACCATATATTTT. This encodes CASSQEGTPSGNTIYF. The chain employs TRBV4-1 and TRBJ1-3, with D possibly TRBD1 on 5 matching bases. V was pared by 0 bases and J by 1 base, with 10 bases between. Germline CDR1 MGHRA, CDR2 YSYEKL. This CDR3 region has 16 residues.

This clonotype was detected a few times. The chain joins TRBV19 to TRBJ2-2, with D tentatively TRBD1 (6 bases). This CDR3 region has 13 residues. V was clipped by 9 bases and J by 6 bases, with 14 bases between them. Germline loops: CDR1 LNHDA, CDR2 SQIVND (reference sequence). DNA for the CDR3: TGTGCCAGCGCGGACAGCGCGGCCGGGGAGCTGTTTTTT. Its protein is CASADSAAGELFF.

This clonotype is medium-sized. The V call is TRBV9, the J call TRBJ2-3, with D possibly called TRBD1 or TRBD2 (5 bases each). V dropped 0 bases and J dropped 7 bases, with 15 bases sitting between them. Germline CDR1 reads SGDLS; CDR2 reads YYNGEE. The CDR3 totals 15 residues. CDR3 amino acids: CASSVATEGPNTQYF. CDR3 DNA: TGTGCCAGCAGCGTAGCTACAGAGGGGCCAAATACGCAGTATTTT. The variable domain in full, completed from reference TRBV9 and TRBJ2-3, reads DSGVTQTPKHLITATGQRVTLRCSPRSGDLSVYWYQQSLDQGLQFLIQYYNGEERAKGNILERFSAQQFPDLHSELNLSSLELGDSALYFCASSVATEGPNTQYFGPGTRLTVL.

This clonotype was found many times. V is TRBV30 and J is TRBJ1-2; D is perhaps TRBD1 (5 bases). V gave up 4 bases and J gave up 6 bases, with 15 bases separating them. Germline CDR1 is GTSNPN and CDR2 is SVGIG (reference sequence). CDR3 length: 13 residues. CDR3 nucleotides: TGTGCCTGGAATCGGGACTTACTTAATGGCTACACCTTC. Translated: CAWNRDLLNGYTF.

The sample holds a few counts of this clonotype. This chain joins TRBV5-4 and TRBJ2-7; 7 positions agree with TRBD2. The V and J ends lost 2 bases and 3 bases, in that order; junction bases with no gene match: 11. Germline CDR1 SGHNT, CDR2 YYREEE (reference sequence). The CDR3 is 16 residues long. Written as DNA, the CDR3 is TGTGCCAGCAGCTTCGCAACGAGGACTAGATACTACGAGCAGTACTTC. It specifies CASSFATRTRYYEQYF.

This clonotype was seen many times. The chain uses TRBV27 and TRBJ2-6; D could derive from TRBD1 or TRBD2 (5 bases each). CDR3 length equals 17 residues. Germline CDR1 MNHEY, CDR2 SMNVEV (reference sequence). V dropped 5 bases and J dropped 2 bases, with 16 bases sitting between them. DNA of the CDR3: TGTGCCAGCAGTCCCAGACCCGGGGCCGCTGGGGCCAACGTCCTGACTTTC. It translates to CASSPRPGAAGANVLTF.

This clonotype was recorded many times. This rearrangement joins TRBV7-3 to TRBJ2-1; the D gene is possibly TRBD1 (6 bases). Germline V CDR1 and CDR2: SGHTA, FQGTGA. Trimming pared 5 bases from V and 0 bases from J, leaving 11 bases between. The CDR3 spans 15 residues. CDR3 protein: CASSTQGSSYNEQFF. CDR3 DNA: TGTGCCAGCAGCACCCAGGGGAGCTCCTACAATGAGCAGTTCTTC.

This clonotype was seen more than once but under ten times. This chain joins TRBV20-1 and TRBJ1-3, with a tentative D call TRBD1 (5 bases). V was clipped by 3 bases and J by 3 bases, with 12 bases between them. The CDR3 is made up of 14 amino acids. The germline V gene has CDR1 DFQATT and CDR2 SNEGSKA (reference sequence). DNA for the CDR3: TGCAGTGCTAGGGGGGTGATGGGTGGAAACACCATATATTTT. Translating gives CSARGVMGGNTIYF.

This clonotype was seen many times. The chain is built from TRBV7-9 and TRBJ2-5; no definite D call. Trimming removed 1 base at V and 4 bases at J, with 7 bases between. The CDR3 has 13 amino acids. Germline CDR1 SEHNR, CDR2 FQNEAQ (reference sequence). CDR3 sequence: CASSLDSRETQYF. The CDR3 DNA reads TGTGCCAGCAGCTTAGACTCGCGAGAGACCCAGTACTTC.

This clonotype was counted many times. The V gene is TRBV20-1, the J gene TRBJ2-7, with 8 positions matching TRBD2. Looked up from germline, CDR1 is DFQATT and CDR2 is SNEGSKA (reference sequence). The trim removed 3 bases at V and 7 bases at J, leaving 8 bases unmatched. The length of the CDR3 is 13 residues. This CDR3 is CSASTAREAEQYF. The CDR3 DNA is TGCAGTGCTAGCACGGCGCGGGAGGCTGAGCAGTACTTC.

The genes are TRBV6-5 and TRBJ2-1; the match to TRBD2 covers 10 bases. CDR1 MNHEY and CDR2 SVGAGI come from the germline V gene. V shed 5 bases, J shed 8 bases, and the junction held 9 bases outside the gene matches. The CDR3 has 15 amino acids. In nucleotides, the CDR3 is TGTGCCAGCAGTACCCTAGCGGGGGTTTCCGATGAGCAGTTCTTC. Translation gives CASSTLAGVSDEQFF.